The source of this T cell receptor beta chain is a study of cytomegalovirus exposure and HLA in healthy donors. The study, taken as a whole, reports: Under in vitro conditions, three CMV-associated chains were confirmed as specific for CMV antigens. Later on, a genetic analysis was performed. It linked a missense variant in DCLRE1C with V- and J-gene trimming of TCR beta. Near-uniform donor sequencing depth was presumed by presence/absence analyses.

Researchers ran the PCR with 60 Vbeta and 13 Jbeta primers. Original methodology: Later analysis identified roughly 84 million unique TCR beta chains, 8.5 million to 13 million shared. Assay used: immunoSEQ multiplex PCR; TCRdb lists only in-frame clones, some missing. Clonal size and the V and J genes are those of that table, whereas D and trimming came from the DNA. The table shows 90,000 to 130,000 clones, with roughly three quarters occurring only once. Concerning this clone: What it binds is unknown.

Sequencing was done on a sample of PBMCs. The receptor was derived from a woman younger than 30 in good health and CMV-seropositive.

The CDR3 DNA reads as TGTGCCAGCAGTTACGTCGCTAGTGGGAGTCCCGGGGAGCTGTTTTTT. It specifies CASSYVASGSPGELFF. V and J are TRBV6-6 and TRBJ2-2; a weak D match, TRBD2 (5 bases). The germline V gene has CDR1 MNHNY and CDR2 SVGAGI (reference sequence). The CDR3 contains 16 residues. V lost 2 bases to trimming and J lost 6 bases, with 16 bases between them.